This entry lists 15 T cell receptor beta chains sequenced from one sample in a study of T cells in Graves' hyperthyroidism and ophthalmopathy. TCR beta CDR3 regions were amplified from RNA transcripts. The HTBI primer set drove a first-round RT-PCR of the TCR CDR3. TCRdb used MiXCR to reprocess the multiplex PCR reads, holding one entry per CDR3 protein. Found here are hundreds of thousands of distinct CDR3 sequences, 13% to 15% of them singletons; the top ten hold approximately 13%. The sample consisted of blood. These receptors were obtained from a woman between 50 and 59 years old with Graves' ophthalmopathy.

Many counts were recorded for this clonotype. This rearrangement joins TRBV11-1 to TRBJ1-1; 8 nucleotides agree with TRBD1. The CDR3 totals 13 residues. V dropped 2 bases and J dropped 5; count of bases not matched to a gene: 1. The germline gives CDR1 SGHAT, CDR2 FQDESV (reference sequence). CDR3 in amino acids: CASSLYRGTEAFF. The CDR3 DNA reads TGTGCCAGCAGCTTATACAGGGGGACTGAAGCTTTCTTT.

This clonotype turned up a few times. V and J are TRBV18 and TRBJ2-7, with D perhaps given as TRBD1 or TRBD2 (5 bases each). V lost 0 bases, J lost 3 bases, and 15 bases lay in between. Looked up from germline, CDR1 is KGHSH and CDR2 is LQKENI. The CDR3 runs to 16 residues. The CDR3 sequence is CASSPPGQGGGYEQYF. CDR3 DNA sequence: TGTGCCAGCTCACCACCTGGGCAGGGTGGAGGCTACGAGCAGTACTTC.

V is TRBV6-1 and J is TRBJ1-2; 9 nucleotides line up with TRBD1. V trimming: 8 bases; J trimming: 7 bases; junction bases outside the gene matches: 8. The CDR3 covers 13 residues. Germline V gene data show CDR1 as MNHNS and CDR2 as SASEGT. The CDR3 loop is CASLGQGRIGYTF. The CDR3 region has the DNA TGTGCCAGCCTGGGACAGGGAAGGATTGGCTACACCTTC.

This sequence joins TRBV9 and TRBJ2-1; 7 nucleotides match TRBD2. The CDR3 is 16 residues long. Germline assignment: CDR1 SGDLS and CDR2 YYNGEE. The junction had 6 bases not matched to a gene; V was cut back by 0 bases and J by 3 bases. The CDR3 is CASSVGSGALYNEQFF. For the CDR3, the DNA is TGTGCCAGCAGCGTAGGGAGCGGGGCCCTCTACAATGAGCAGTTCTTC.

The chain uses TRBV12-3 or TRBV12-4 and TRBJ1-5; TRBD1 matches at 10 bases. The CDR3 has 15 residues. V lost 2 bases, J lost 6 bases, and 4 bases stayed unmatched. The CDR3 DNA sequence: TGTGCCAGCAGTTTAAGGACAGGGGGAACTCAGCCCCAGCATTTT. It encodes CASSLRTGGTQPQHF.

This clonotype turned up a few times. V usage is TRBV20-1 and J usage is TRBJ1-5; TRBD1 agrees at 9 bases. This CDR3 is 15 amino acids long. V shed 5 bases, J shed 4 bases, and the junction held 9 bases outside the gene matches. CDR1 and CDR2 from the germline V gene are DFQATT and SNEGSKA (reference sequence). The CDR3 here is CSAFPGQGGNQPQHF. CDR3 in DNA: TGCAGTGCTTTTCCGGGACAGGGTGGGAATCAGCCCCAGCATTTT.

This rearrangement joins TRBV19 to TRBJ2-3, with D perhaps matching TRBD1 or TRBD2 (5 bases each). Germline V CDR1 and CDR2: LNHDA, SQIVND (reference sequence). Trimming shortened V by 8 bases and J by 2 bases, and 11 bases separated the two germline ends. The CDR3 length is 13 residues. The CDR3 region has the DNA TGTGCCAGTGGGGACCGACACACAGATACGCAGTATTTT. This sequence encodes CASGDRHTDTQYF.

The chain is built from TRBV9 and TRBJ2-7; 11 nucleotides line up with TRBD2. This CDR3 is built from 17 residues. V was pared by 0 bases and J by 5 bases, with 10 bases of the junction left unmatched. In germline, CDR1 is SGDLS, CDR2 YYNGEE. The DNA for the CDR3 is TGTGCCAGCAGCGTAGACGTAGCGGGAGGGCCGATGGACGAGCAGTACTTC. As protein: CASSVDVAGGPMDEQYF.

This clonotype showed up many times. The chain combines TRBV7-9 with TRBJ2-3; 10 bases are shared with TRBD2. V was pared by 4 bases and J by 4 bases, with 2 bases of the junction left unmatched. The germline CDR1 and CDR2 sequences are SEHNR and FQNEAQ (reference sequence). CDR3 length equals 14 residues. CDR3 DNA sequence: TGTGCCAGCAGCTCCGGACTAGCGGCAGATACGCAGTATTTT. Its translation: CASSSGLAADTQYF.

This clonotype was observed many times. V and J are TRBV10-3 and TRBJ1-1; D uncertain. CDR1 ENHRY and CDR2 SYGVKD come from the germline V gene. The CDR3 consists of 13 residues. V was trimmed by 7 bases and J by 1 base, leaving 10 bases between them. The CDR3 here is CAITSGANTEAFF. As DNA, the CDR3 is TGTGCCATCACCTCAGGAGCGAACACTGAAGCTTTCTTT.

At least ten counts were recorded for this clonotype. The chain carries TRBV13 and TRBJ2-1; 10 bases are shared with TRBD2. The CDR3 runs 17 residues. The germline V gene has CDR1 PRHDT and CDR2 FYEKMQ (reference sequence). The V and J ends lost 0 bases and 5 bases, in that order; junction bases with no gene match: 7. CDR3 amino acids: CASSLGPSGSDNNEQFF. The CDR3 DNA follows: TGTGCCAGCAGCTTAGGGCCTAGCGGGAGCGATAACAATGAGCAGTTCTTC.

This clonotype was seen many times. The V gene is TRBV28, the J gene TRBJ1-6; TRBD1 matches at 8 bases. Trimming cost V 6 bases and J 4 bases; bases outside gene matches: 8. Germline V gene sequence: CDR1 MDHEN, CDR2 SYDVKM. The CDR3 sequence is 16 residues long. The CDR3 sequence: CASRDRVGAYNSPLHF. The DNA of the CDR3 is TGTGCCAGCAGGGACAGGGTTGGGGCTTATAATTCACCCCTCCACTTT.

The chain carries TRBV20-1 and TRBJ1-6; the D gene is possibly TRBD1 (5 bases). This CDR3 is built from 16 residues. The V gene's germline CDR1 is DFQATT and CDR2 SNEGSKA (reference sequence). The V end was cut by 2 bases, the J end by 2 bases, with 13 bases between. The CDR3 DNA reads TGCAGTGCTAGAAGGAGGGGAGACGCCTATAATTCACCCCTCCACTTT. Its translation is CSARRRGDAYNSPLHF.

In its sample, this clonotype was seen once. The chain has TRBV20-1 and TRBJ2-7; TRBD1 might be the D (6 bases). Germline CDR1 reads DFQATT; CDR2 reads SNEGSKA (reference sequence). CDR3 length: 16 amino acids. V was pared by 2 bases and J by 2 bases, with 19 bases between. In DNA, the CDR3 is TGCAGTGCTAGACATTATCGCTGGGGGCGAACCTACGAGCAGTACTTC. It codes for CSARHYRWGRTYEQYF.

CDR3 residues: CASSESKGSSYNEQFF. Here the CDR3 DNA reads TGTGCCAGCAGTGAAAGCAAGGGTAGCTCCTACAATGAGCAGTTCTTC. The V call is TRBV27, the J call TRBJ2-1; D call uncertain. From germline, CDR1 is MNHEY and CDR2 SMNVEV (reference sequence). This CDR3 has 16 residues. The V end lost 5 bases, the J end lost 0 bases, and 14 bases lay between the germline ends.